The text below deals with one T cell receptor (beta chain). Its antigen remains unidentified. V was clipped by 0 bases and J by 2 bases; unmatched bases: 0. Germline V CDR1 and CDR2: SGDLS, YYNGEE. CDR3 size: 15 residues. This sample was taken from a study of untreated major depressive disorder. Participants with major medical conditions, Axis I/II comorbidities, regular medication or illicit drug use were excluded. Study-wide findings and caveats: Compared with controls, depressed patients showed more TRBV05-01 (Vbeta 5.1) usage in CD4+ T cells. Differences in TRBV25-01 and TRBV02-01 usage did not reach significance.

The data were produced by immunoSEQ multiplex PCR, yet TCRdb's version contains in-frame clones alone and is incomplete. The top ten hold around 0.76% of the sample, which has approximately 20,000 clones, 70% to 90% seen once. The receptor was derived from a woman aged 25-40 years in good health. Sequenced sample: CD4+ T cells from PBMCs. This sequence joins TRBV9 and TRBJ2-7; 12 bases fit TRBD2. The DNA for the CDR3 is TGTGCCAGCAGCGTAGGGACTAGCGGGGCCTACGAGCAGTACTTC. It encodes CASSVGTSGAYEQYF.